These 8 T cell receptor beta chains originate from one sample sequenced in a study of cytomegalovirus exposure and HLA in healthy donors. PCR primers comprised 60 Vbeta and 13 Jbeta primers. Measured with immunoSEQ multiplex PCR; TCRdb has only the in-frame clones, and not every one. Altogether around 130,000 clones are present, around 80% being singletons, with the ten largest covering more than 1.4%. Input material: PBMCs. The receptor source for this set is a woman in her late teens or twenties in good health and CMV-seronegative.

The chain has TRBV6-1 and TRBJ1-5; 8 nucleotides agree with TRBD1. This CDR3 is built from 15 residues. V lost 7 bases to trimming and J lost 4 bases; unmatched junction nucleotides: 9. Germline V gives CDR1 MNHNS, CDR2 SASEGT. The CDR3 DNA sequence: TGTGCCAGCACTTCTGACAGGGGTTGGAATCAGCCCCAGCATTTT. Amino acid sequence: CASTSDRGWNQPQHF.

The genes are TRBV30 and TRBJ1-2, with D possibly TRBD1 on 6 matching bases. In germline, CDR1 is GTSNPN, CDR2 SVGIG (reference sequence). Trimming shortened V by 2 bases and J by 4 bases, and 11 bases separated the two germline ends. CDR3 length: 13 residues. The CDR3, as DNA: TGTGCCTGGAGTCCGGGACACGGCTATGGCTACACCTTC. Translating gives CAWSPGHGYGYTF.

This clone was seen a few times. This rearrangement joins TRBV7-2 to TRBJ2-5, with a possible D match to TRBD2 (5 bases). The CDR3 consists of 14 residues. V was shortened by 3 bases and J by 1 base, with 9 bases between the two germline ends. Germline V gives CDR1 SGHTA, CDR2 FQGNSA. For the CDR3, the DNA is TGTGCCAGCAGCTTTCAGCGGAGCCAAGAGACCCAGTACTTC. It translates to CASSFQRSQETQYF.

The chain uses TRBV2 and TRBJ2-5; a weak D match, TRBD1 (6 bases). The CDR3 is 17 amino acids. Trimming removed 6 bases from V and 2 bases from J, with 22 bases in between. Germline V gene data show CDR1 as SNHLY and CDR2 as FYNNEI. CDR3 bases: TGTGCCAGCAGCAGAGGTGGGGGCTCTCCGTGGCAAGAGACCCAGTACTTC. Its protein product is CASSRGGGSPWQETQYF.

V and J are TRBV29-1 and TRBJ2-5; possible D gene TRBD1, 6 bases. The tail of the sequence fits TRBJ2-7 better, so the J call may be wrong. Germline V CDR1 and CDR2: SQVTM, ANQGSEA. The CDR3 contains 13 residues. DNA for the CDR3: TGCAGCGTTAGGGTTGCAGGGGCCGCCGAGCAGTACTTC. This gives the protein CSVRVAGAAEQYF.

The chain combines TRBV2 with TRBJ2-1; D uncertain. V dropped 1 base and J dropped 4 bases, with 11 bases sitting between them. The germline V gene has CDR1 SNHLY and CDR2 FYNNEI. CDR3 length: 15 amino acids. The DNA for the CDR3 is TGTGCCAGCAGTGAAGAGCTACCGGTTTACAATGAGCAGTTCTTC. It encodes CASSEELPVYNEQFF.

V is TRBV5-1 and J is TRBJ2-7, with 10 bases matching TRBD1. CDR1 is SGHRS and CDR2 is YFSETQ in the germline V gene. V gave up 4 bases and J gave up 6 bases; unmatched junction bases: 4. The CDR3 has 13 amino acids. CDR3 sequence (DNA): TGCGCCAGCAGCGGGGGACAGGGGAGCGAGCAGTACTTC. This encodes CASSGGQGSEQYF.

The chain recombines TRBV9 with TRBJ1-5; maybe TRBD1 (6 bases). This CDR3 contains 16 residues. CDR1 SGDLS and CDR2 YYNGEE come from the germline V gene. The V and J ends lost 0 bases and 4 bases respectively, with 14 bases between them. CDR3 amino acids: CASSVGGTGLNQPQHF. DNA for the CDR3: TGTGCCAGCAGCGTAGGGGGAACAGGGTTGAATCAGCCCCAGCATTTT. Looking up the rest from reference TRBV9 and TRBJ1-5 gives the full variable domain: DSGVTQTPKHLITATGQRVTLRCSPRSGDLSVYWYQQSLDQGLQFLIQYYNGEERAKGNILERFSAQQFPDLHSELNLSSLELGDSALYFCASSVGGTGLNQPQHFGDGTRLSIL.